These T cell receptor beta chains were read from a single sample in a study of blood T cell repertoires in COVID-19. The table came from immunoSEQ multiplex PCR; TCRdb's copy has only in-frame clones and leaves some out. The profile shows around 46,000 clones, 82% of them singletons. The sample comprised peripheral blood. Receptor source: a man aged 40-49 years with acute or convalescent COVID-19. The CDR3 runs from the conserved cysteine through the conserved F or W. A D gene is named only where the DNA matches it firmly. Only some rows state a clone size, as once, few, many or a class for expanded clones.

>few|TRBJ1-2|.|TRBV4-1
TGCGCCAGTTCTTCAAGCCGGGTTCCTAGGTATGGCTACACCTTC
CASSSSRVPRYGYTF
>.|TRBJ1-4|TRBD1|TRBV5-1
TGCGCCAGCAGCTCACAGGGGGCGCGGGTTGAAAAACTGTTTTTT
CASSSQGARVEKLFF
>.|TRBJ2-7|.|TRBV5-1
TGCGCCAGCAGCTTGGTTGCAGGGCCCCACGAGCAGTACTTC
CASSLVAGPHEQYF
>.|TRBJ2-2|TRBD1|TRBV24-1
TGTGCCACCAGTGAAGGGACAGGGGTTACCGGGGAGCTGTTTTTT
CATSEGTGVTGELFF
>once|TRBJ2-5|.|TRBV7-2
TGTGCCAGCAGCTTAGTAGGGGTAGCGACAGGGAGGGAGACCCAGTACTTC
CASSLVGVATGRETQYF
>.|TRBJ2-3|.|TRBV5-8
TGTGCCAGCAGCCTGGTACGGGTGCATACGCAGTATTTT
CASSLVRVHTQYF
>.|TRBJ2-1|.|TRBV11-2
TGTGCCAGCACCTCTTTCAATGAGCAGTTCTTC
CASTSFNEQFF
>.|TRBJ1-1|.|TRBV3-1/TRBV3-2
TGTGCCAGCAGCCAAGGTCGGGGGGGGAACACTGAAGCTTTCTTT
CASSQGRGGNTEAFF
>.|TRBJ1-5|TRBD1|TRBV6-2/TRBV6-3
TGTGCCAGCAGCAAACGGACGACGGACAGGTTTAGCAATCAGCCCCAGCATTTT
CASSKRTTDRFSNQPQHF
>.|TRBJ1-1|TRBD1|TRBV6-6
TGTGCCAGCATTTTATGGACAGGGAGGGCGCAAGCTTTCTTT
CASILWTGRAQAFF
>.|TRBJ2-1|.|TRBV7-9
TGTGCCAGTGGTGGCGGGGCTTACAATGAGCAGTTCTTC
CASGGGAYNEQFF
>.|TRBJ2-6|.|TRBV5-6
TGTGCCAGCAGCCTAGTTAGTGCTGGGGCCAACGTCCTGACTTTC
CASSLVSAGANVLTF
>.|TRBJ1-1|TRBD1|TRBV6-5
TGTGCCAGCAGCCGGGACAGCATTGTGAACACTGAAGCTTTCTTT
CASSRDSIVNTEAFF
>.|TRBJ2-1|TRBD1|TRBV5-4
TGTGCCAGCAGCTCGGGACAGAACTCCTACAATGAGCAGTTCTTC
CASSSGQNSYNEQFF
>.|TRBJ1-2|.|TRBV19
TGTGCCAGTAGCGGAGGCAGTTACTATGGCTACACCTTC
CASSGGSYYGYTF
>few|TRBJ1-2|TRBD1|TRBV28
TGTGCCAGCAGTTTATCGCCGGGACAGCGCTATGGCTACACCTTC
CASSLSPGQRYGYTF
>.|TRBJ2-5|.|TRBV15
TGTGCCACCAGCAGAGATTTGGGAGGGACCCAGTACTTC
CATSRDLGGTQYF
>.|TRBJ2-5|.|TRBV12-5
TGTGCTAGTGGTTTGGGGACAGTGGAGACCCAGTACTTC
CASGLGTVETQYF
>.|TRBJ1-1|TRBD1|TRBV5-6
TGTGCCAGCAGCCGCGGGACAGCCAGGACTGAAGCTTTCTTT
CASSRGTARTEAFF
>.|TRBJ1-1|.|TRBV21-1
TGTGCCAGCAGCCCTACAGGGGCCTCCCAGGGCGCTGAAGCTTTCTTT
CASSPTGASQGAEAFF
>.|TRBJ2-7|.|TRBV4-3
TGCGCCAGCAGCCAAGATCTCCTTTCCTACGAGCAGTACTTC
CASSQDLLSYEQYF
>.|TRBJ2-7|TRBD2|TRBV28
TGTGCCAGCAGTTTAGCGCGGGGGAGGCAGTACTTC
CASSLARGRQYF
>.|TRBJ1-2|TRBD1|TRBV6-2/TRBV6-3
TGTGCCAGCAGTTACGGGACAGGGGACGCAAAGTCCTATGGCTACACCTTC
CASSYGTGDAKSYGYTF
>.|TRBJ2-5|.|TRBV18
TGTGCCAGCTCCGGAGTGAGCGGACAAGAGACCCAGTACTTC
CASSGVSGQETQYF
>.|TRBJ2-7|TRBD1|TRBV27
TGTGCCAGCAAGGACAGGATTTTCTCCTACGAGCAGTACTTC
CASKDRIFSYEQYF
>once|TRBJ2-3|TRBD2|TRBV6-2/TRBV6-3
TGTGCCAGCAGTTACGGGGGGGGTCTAGATACGCAGTATTTT
CASSYGGGLDTQYF
>.|TRBJ1-5|TRBD1|TRBV2
TGTGCCAGCAGAGGGGACAGGGCTGGCAATCAGCCCCAGCATTTT
CASRGDRAGNQPQHF
>.|TRBJ1-2|TRBD1|TRBV6-5
TGTGCCAGCAGAAACCCACAGGGGGCTGGAGGCTACACCTTC
CASRNPQGAGGYTF
>.|TRBJ2-7|.|TRBV5-4
TGTGCCAGCAGCTCGGGATCCATTTACTACGAGCAGTACTTC
CASSSGSIYYEQYF
>.|TRBJ1-2|TRBD1|TRBV7-9
TGTGCCAGCAGCTTAGCGGGCAGGGGGTCTAACTATGGCTACACCTTC
CASSLAGRGSNYGYTF
>few|TRBJ2-5|.|TRBV25-1
TGTGCCAGCAGTGAGGCGACAGGCCGTCAAGAGACCCAGTACTTC
CASSEATGRQETQYF
>.|TRBJ1-1|.|TRBV7-9
TGTGCCAGCAGCGGGGACTCAAGCAGCGAAGCTTTCTTT
CASSGDSSSEAFF